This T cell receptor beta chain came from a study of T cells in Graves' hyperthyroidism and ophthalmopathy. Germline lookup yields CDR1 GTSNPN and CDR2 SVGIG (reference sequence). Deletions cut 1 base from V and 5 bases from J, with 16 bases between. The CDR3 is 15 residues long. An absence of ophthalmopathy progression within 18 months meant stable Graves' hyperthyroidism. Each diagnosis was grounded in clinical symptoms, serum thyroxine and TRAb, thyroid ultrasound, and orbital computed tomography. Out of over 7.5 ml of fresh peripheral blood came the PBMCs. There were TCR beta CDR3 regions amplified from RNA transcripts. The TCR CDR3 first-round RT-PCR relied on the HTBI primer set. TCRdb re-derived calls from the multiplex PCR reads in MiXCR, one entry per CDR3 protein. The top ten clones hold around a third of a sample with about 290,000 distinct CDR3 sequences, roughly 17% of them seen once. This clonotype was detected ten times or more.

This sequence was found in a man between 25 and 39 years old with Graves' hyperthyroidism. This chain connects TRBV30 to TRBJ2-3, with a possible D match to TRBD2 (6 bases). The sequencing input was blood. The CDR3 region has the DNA TGTGCCTGGAGTGCCGGGACGGGAGAGGGAGATACGCAGTATTTT. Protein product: CAWSAGTGEGDTQYF.